This section outlines one T cell receptor (beta chain) sequence together with its context. Sequencing was performed with immunoSEQ multiplex PCR; in TCRdb, only in-frame clones are kept and a portion is missing. The table has around 220,000 clones, 80% to 85% seen once. This sample was taken from a study of blood T cell repertoires in COVID-19. Trimming removed 4 bases from V and 2 bases from J, with 11 bases in between. Germline V gene sequence: CDR1 MNHEY, CDR2 SVGAGI. The CDR3 spans 14 residues. Sequencing was carried out using peripheral blood. V gene TRBV6-5 combines with J gene TRBJ2-5; D may be TRBD2 (6 bases). This sequence originates from a man aged 30 to 45 with active or convalescent COVID-19. The CDR3, as DNA: TGTGCCAGCAGTTCTTTAGCGGAGCAAGAGACCCAGTACTTC. This encodes CASSSLAEQETQYF.